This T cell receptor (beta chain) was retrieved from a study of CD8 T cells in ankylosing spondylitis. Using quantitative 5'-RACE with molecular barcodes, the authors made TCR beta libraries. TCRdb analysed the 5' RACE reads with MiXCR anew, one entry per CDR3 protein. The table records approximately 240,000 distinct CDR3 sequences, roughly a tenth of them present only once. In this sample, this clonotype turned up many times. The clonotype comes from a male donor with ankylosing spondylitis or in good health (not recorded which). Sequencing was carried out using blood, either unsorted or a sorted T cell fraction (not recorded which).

The CDR3 here is CASSQEAAGRETQYF. The CDR3 DNA follows: TGTGCCAGCAGCCAAGAGGCGGCAGGGAGGGAGACCCAGTACTTC. The chain joins TRBV3-1 to TRBJ2-5, with a tentative D call TRBD2 (6 bases). The CDR3 loop spans 15 amino acids. V gave up 0 bases and J gave up 5 bases, with 13 bases separating them. CDR1 LGHDT and CDR2 YNNKEL come from the germline V gene (reference sequence).